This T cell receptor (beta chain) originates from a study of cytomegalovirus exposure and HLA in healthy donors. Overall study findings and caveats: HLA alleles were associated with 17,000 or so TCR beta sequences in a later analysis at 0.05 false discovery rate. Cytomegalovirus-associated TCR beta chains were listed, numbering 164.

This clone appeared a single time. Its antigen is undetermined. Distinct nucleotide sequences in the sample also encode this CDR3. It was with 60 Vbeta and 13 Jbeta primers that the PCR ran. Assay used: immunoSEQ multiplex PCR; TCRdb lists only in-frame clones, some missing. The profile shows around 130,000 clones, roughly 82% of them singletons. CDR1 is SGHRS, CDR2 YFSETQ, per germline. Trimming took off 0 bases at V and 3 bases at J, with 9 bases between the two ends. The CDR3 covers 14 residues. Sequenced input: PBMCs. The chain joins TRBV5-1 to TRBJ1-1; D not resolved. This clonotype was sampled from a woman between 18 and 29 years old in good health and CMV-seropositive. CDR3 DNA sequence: TGCGCCAGCAGCTTGGAGGGAGTGGACACTGAAGCTTTCTTT. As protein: CASSLEGVDTEAFF.